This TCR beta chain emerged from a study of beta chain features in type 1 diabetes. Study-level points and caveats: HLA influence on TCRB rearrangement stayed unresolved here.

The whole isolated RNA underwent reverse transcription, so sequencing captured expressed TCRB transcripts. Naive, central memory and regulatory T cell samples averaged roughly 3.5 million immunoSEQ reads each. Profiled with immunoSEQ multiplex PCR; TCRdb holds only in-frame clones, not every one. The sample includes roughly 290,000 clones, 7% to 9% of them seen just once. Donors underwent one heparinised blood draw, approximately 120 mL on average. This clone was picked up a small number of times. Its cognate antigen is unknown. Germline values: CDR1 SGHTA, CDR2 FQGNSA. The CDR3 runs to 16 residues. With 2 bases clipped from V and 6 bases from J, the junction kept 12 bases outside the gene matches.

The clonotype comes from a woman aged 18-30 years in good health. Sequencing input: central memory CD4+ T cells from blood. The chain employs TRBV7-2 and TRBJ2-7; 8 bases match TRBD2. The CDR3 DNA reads TGTGCCAGCAGCTTATCCCCTCTAGCGGGCGTCTCCGAGCAGTACTTC. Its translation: CASSLSPLAGVSEQYF.